This entry features one TCR beta chain sequence. What it recognizes is unknown. The sample comes from a study of Ad26.COV2.S vaccination and SARS-CoV-2 variants. General study results and limits: Vaccinees showed greater spike-specific TCR breadth than placebo recipients. Vaccine recipients and placebo recipients showed similar non-spike TCR breadth. A substantial breadth of spike-specific CD8+ and CD4+ T cell responses after vaccination has been reported.

From germline, CDR1 is SNHLY and CDR2 FYNNEI. The CDR3 runs to 13 residues. Trimming took off 6 bases at V and 6 bases at J, with 11 bases between the two ends. Method: immunoSEQ multiplex PCR; TCRdb's copy keeps in-frame clones and lacks some. This table holds 300,000 to 400,000 clones, more than 70% found once. Treatment of the sample: some 19 received Ad26.COV2.S at low or high dose, single or two shots; roughly five received placebo; per-sample allocation not given. Specimen acquisition occurred on day 63 following the initial vaccine or placebo injection. This clonotype originated in a person between 18 and 65 years old who received the Ad26.COV2.S COVID-19 vaccine or a placebo. This sample comprised peripheral blood, obtained in a trial of Ad26.COV2.S vaccine versus placebo. The gene calls are TRBV2 and TRBJ1-4; D gene ambiguous. The CDR3 sequence: CASRPFGHEKLFF. CDR3 sequence (DNA): TGTGCCAGCAGGCCCTTTGGGCATGAAAAACTGTTTTTT.